Following are 24 T cell receptor beta chains from one sample sequenced in a study of blood T cell repertoires in COVID-19. Profiling relied on immunoSEQ multiplex PCR, and the TCRdb table lists in-frame clones only, not all of them. Here the sample spans over 300,000 clones, around 85% being singletons. The sequencing sample was made of PBMCs or T cells enriched from blood (not recorded which). The receptors derive from a young man who had recovered from COVID-19.

CDR3 bases: TGTGCCAGCAGCTCCCTCACAGCGAACACTGAAGCTTTCTTT. Amino acid sequence: CASSSLTANTEAFF. The rearrangement links TRBV7-8 to TRBJ1-1; D call uncertain. V was trimmed by 4 bases and J by 1 base, leaving 10 bases between them. CDR3 length: 14 amino acids. Germline values: CDR1 SGHVS, CDR2 FQNEAQ.

The rearrangement joins TRBV9 to TRBJ2-1; 8 bases are a match to TRBD2. The CDR3 consists of 14 residues. The germline V gene encodes CDR1 SGDLS and CDR2 YYNGEE. After removal of 7 bases from V and 7 bases from J, the junction contained 10 bases not matched to a gene. The CDR3 loop reads CASPSCGGKNEQFF. The CDR3 nucleotides read TGTGCCAGCCCGAGTTGCGGGGGGAAGAATGAGCAGTTCTTC.

The gene calls are TRBV9 and TRBJ2-1; 7 bases fit TRBD1. The length of the CDR3 is 15 residues. The germline V gene encodes CDR1 SGDLS and CDR2 YYNGEE. The J segment lost 4 bases and the V segment lost 6 bases, leaving 10 bases of the junction unmatched. The CDR3 DNA sequence: TGTGCCAGCACCATACGGGACAGTCCTTACAATGAGCAGTTCTTC. Translated, it gives CASTIRDSPYNEQFF.

The table lists this clone with a count of one. The chain links TRBV2 to TRBJ2-7; 10 bases match TRBD1. The junction had 7 bases not matched to a gene; V was cut back by 6 bases and J by 2 bases. The CDR3 has 15 amino acids. Germline CDR1 reads SNHLY; CDR2 reads FYNNEI. This CDR3 is CASSDTGTGAYEQYF. The CDR3 bases are TGTGCCAGCAGCGACACCGGGACAGGGGCCTACGAGCAGTACTTC. The variable domain in full, completed from reference TRBV2 and TRBJ2-7, reads EPEVTQTPSHQVTQMGQEVILRCVPISNHLYFYWYRQILGQKVEFLVSFYNNEISEKSEIFDDQFSVERPDGSNFTLKIRSTKLEDSAMYFCASSDTGTGAYEQYFGPGTRLTVT.

The V gene is TRBV2, the J gene TRBJ2-5; the D gene is possibly TRBD2 (6 bases). The germline V and J ends were trimmed by 5 bases and 3 bases, with 10 bases remaining between them. The CDR3 has 13 amino acids. Per germline, CDR1 SNHLY and CDR2 FYNNEI. The CDR3 DNA sequence: TGTGCCAGCAGTAAGGGACTTAAAGAGACCCAGTACTTC. This translates into CASSKGLKETQYF.

CDR3 sequence: CASSYLAGGLETQYF. The CDR3 coding sequence is TGTGCCAGCAGTTACCTAGCGGGGGGCCTAGAGACCCAGTACTTC. The V and J genes are TRBV6-2 or TRBV6-3 and TRBJ2-5; 11 bases fit TRBD2. This CDR3 has 15 amino acids. V gave up 2 bases and J gave up 4 bases; unmatched junction bases: 3. CDR1 is MNHEY and CDR2 is SVGEGT in the germline V gene.

The chain has TRBV3-1 (or the pseudogene TRBV3-2) and TRBJ1-1; D is ambiguous. Between the trimmed V and J ends, which lost 6 bases and 1 base, there was a span of 6 bases. This CDR3 spans 12 amino acids. Germline V gene sequence: CDR1 LGHDT, CDR2 YNNKEL (reference sequence). This CDR3 reads CASRRANTEAFF. CDR3 DNA sequence: TGTGCCAGCAGGAGAGCGAACACTGAAGCTTTCTTT.

The chain has TRBV5-4 and TRBJ1-5; 9 bases are a match to TRBD1. Trimming removed 4 bases from V and 1 base from J; junction bases left unmatched: 3. Germline lookup yields CDR1 SGHNT and CDR2 YYREEE (reference sequence). This CDR3 is 15 amino acids long. CDR3 in DNA: TGTGCCAGCAGCACCGGACAGGGGAGCAATCAGCCCCAGCATTTT. This sequence encodes CASSTGQGSNQPQHF.

Points on this clone: The same CDR3 arises from other DNA sequences in this sample as well. This rearrangement joins TRBV5-1 to TRBJ2-3; unclear D gene. Trimming removed 0 bases at V and 2 bases at J, with 7 bases between. The CDR3 covers 14 residues. Per germline, CDR1 SGHRS and CDR2 YFSETQ. Here the CDR3 DNA reads TGCGCCAGCAGCTTGGTGGGCTCCACAGATACGCAGTATTTT. It encodes CASSLVGSTDTQYF.

This clone occurred once. The rearrangement links TRBV5-6 to TRBJ1-6, with 10 bases fitting TRBD1. Looked up from germline, CDR1 is SGHDT and CDR2 is YYEEEE. Trimming took 4 bases from V and 6 from J; bases not matched to a gene: 7. The CDR3 spans 16 residues. The CDR3 DNA reads as TGTGCCAGCAGCCTCGACAGGGGGCGTAGTAATTCACCCCTCCACTTT. Translated, it gives CASSLDRGRSNSPLHF.

The V gene is TRBV4-1, the J gene TRBJ2-1; no reliable D call. The CDR3 is made up of 13 amino acids. V gave up 4 bases and J gave up 9 bases, with 13 bases separating them. CDR1 is MGHRA and CDR2 is YSYEKL in the germline V gene. CDR3 in DNA: TGCGCCAGCAGCCTAATCGTCTCGGGTGAGCAGTTCTTC. Translation gives CASSLIVSGEQFF.

This chain joins TRBV7-2 and TRBJ1-3; tentative D call: TRBD1 (5 bases). The V gene lost 5 bases and the J gene lost 0 bases, with 14 bases spanning the gap. The CDR3 has 16 residues. Germline V gene data show CDR1 as SGHTA and CDR2 as FQGNSA. The DNA for the CDR3 is TGTGCCAGCAGCCCCGGGACTTTTAGCTCTGGAAACACCATATATTTT. This codes for CASSPGTFSSGNTIYF.

V gene TRBV7-9 combines with J gene TRBJ1-5; a weak D match, TRBD1 (5 bases). V lost 5 bases, J lost 0 bases, and 11 bases lay in between. CDR1 is SEHNR, CDR2 FQNEAQ, per germline (reference sequence). The CDR3 consists of 15 residues. Here the CDR3 reads CASSPQGSSNQPQHF. The CDR3 DNA reads as TGTGCCAGCAGCCCCCAGGGATCTAGCAATCAGCCCCAGCATTTT. Combining the CDR3 with reference TRBV7-9 and TRBJ1-5 gives the whole variable domain DTGVSQNPRHKITKRGQNVTFRCDPISEHNRLYWYRQTLGQGPEFLTYFQNEAQLEKSRLLSDRFSAERPKGSFSTLEIQRTEQGDSAMYLCASSPQGSSNQPQHFGDGTRLSIL.

The V and J genes are TRBV7-2 and TRBJ2-7; TRBD1 is a possible D gene (6 bases). The CDR3 totals 15 residues. The V gene's germline CDR1 is SGHTA and CDR2 FQGNSA. V was shortened by 5 bases and J by 3 bases, with 17 bases between the two germline ends. The CDR3 DNA is TGTGCCAGCAGCCCCCGAACAGGGACGGGCTACGAGCAGTACTTC. This sequence encodes CASSPRTGTGYEQYF.

The chain recombines TRBV14 with TRBJ2-1; TRBD2 aligns across 11 bases. Germline V gene sequence: CDR1 SGHDN, CDR2 FVKESK. The CDR3 length is 16 residues. V lost 4 bases and J lost 10; bases outside the gene matches: 12. CDR3 sequence (DNA): TGTGCCAGCAGCCTGAGTAGCGGGGGGGTACAAGTAGAGCAGTTCTTC. Its translation: CASSLSSGGVQVEQFF.

CDR3 protein: CASSQVLSSYEQYF. The CDR3 DNA is TGTGCCAGCAGCCAAGTTTTGAGCTCCTACGAGCAGTACTTC. The V call is TRBV4-2, the J call TRBJ2-7; no clear D gene. Looked up from germline, CDR1 is LGHNA and CDR2 is YNFKEQ. V was cut by 1 base and J by 0 bases, with 7 bases left in between. This CDR3 comprises 14 residues.

V is TRBV10-3 and J is TRBJ1-5; perhaps TRBD1 as D (5 bases). The germline V and J ends were trimmed by 6 bases and 0 bases, with 12 bases remaining between them. This CDR3 comprises 15 residues. CDR1 ENHRY and CDR2 SYGVKD come from the germline V gene. In DNA form, the CDR3 reads TGTGCCATCAGCCCCAGGGCAAATAGCAATCAGCCCCAGCATTTT. Translated, it gives CAISPRANSNQPQHF.

The chain links TRBV7-2 to TRBJ2-7; 11 positions match TRBD2. Germline trimming cut 4 bases from V and 4 bases from J; bases unmatched to any gene: 3. The CDR3 has 14 residues. From germline, CDR1 is SGHTA and CDR2 FQGNSA. Written as DNA, the CDR3 is TGTGCCAGCAGCTCCACTAGCGGGGGATACGAGCAGTACTTC. Translation: CASSSTSGGYEQYF. The complete variable domain, with remaining parts taken from reference TRBV7-2 and TRBJ2-7, reads GAGVSQSPSNKVTEKGKDVELRCDPISGHTALYWYRQSLGQGLEFLIYFQGNSAPDKSGLPSDRFSAERTGGSVSTLTIQRTQQEDSAVYLCASSSTSGGYEQYFGPGTRLTVT.

The V and J genes are TRBV7-2 and TRBJ2-5, with 7 bases fitting TRBD1. The CDR3 spans 14 residues. Trimming took 5 bases from V and 1 from J; bases not matched to a gene: 4. Germline V gene data show CDR1 as SGHTA and CDR2 as FQGNSA. The DNA for the CDR3 is TGTGCCAGCAGCCCCTGGGACAGCCAAGAGACCCAGTACTTC. Protein: CASSPWDSQETQYF.

This clone was observed once. The genes are TRBV4-3 and TRBJ2-2; no definite D call. The CDR3 contains 13 residues. Germline CDR1 reads LGHNA; CDR2 reads YSLEER. Trimming left V 4 bases short and J 4 bases short, with 7 bases between. CDR3 in DNA: TGCGCCAGCAGCCTCCGGAGCACCGGGGAGCTGTTTTTT. Amino acid sequence: CASSLRSTGELFF.

The chain uses TRBV7-2 and TRBJ1-1; TRBD1 matches 8 bases. The CDR3 is made up of 16 amino acids. Germline loops: CDR1 SGHTA, CDR2 FQGNSA. V was pared by 5 bases and J by 7 bases, with 15 bases of the junction left unmatched. DNA of the CDR3: TGTGCCAGCAGCCCCCGGCCCACACAGGGGGGCCTTGAAGCTTTCTTT. Its translation is CASSPRPTQGGLEAFF.

The chain employs TRBV27 and TRBJ2-3, with unresolved D. This CDR3 spans 13 amino acids. CDR1 and CDR2 (germline): MNHEY, SMNVEV (reference sequence). V gave up 3 bases and J gave up 4 bases, with 8 bases separating them. In DNA, the CDR3 is TGTGCCAGCAGTTTCAGGTCGGCAGATACGCAGTATTTT. It translates to CASSFRSADTQYF.

The chain employs TRBV13 and TRBJ1-1; D perhaps matches TRBD1 (6 bases). Trimming left V 5 bases short and J 4 bases short, with 14 bases between. This CDR3 is 14 amino acids long. CDR1 and CDR2 (germline): PRHDT, FYEKMQ (reference sequence). The CDR3 protein is CASSGGLKPTEAFF. DNA for the CDR3: TGTGCCAGCAGCGGGGGCCTTAAACCCACTGAAGCTTTCTTT.

The CDR3 nucleotides are TGCGCCAGCAGCTCTGGACAGCACACTGAAGCTTTCTTT. Amino acid sequence: CASSSGQHTEAFF. The genes are TRBV5-1 and TRBJ1-1; tentatively, D is TRBD1 (6 bases). Trimming removed 3 bases from V and 3 bases from J, with 9 bases in between. The CDR3 runs to 13 residues. Germline V gives CDR1 SGHRS, CDR2 YFSETQ.